Listed below are T cell receptor beta chains from one sample, sequenced in a study of cytomegalovirus exposure and HLA in healthy donors. Repertoires were generated with immunoSEQ multiplex PCR, while TCRdb's copy carries only in-frame clones and drops some. This table has about 190,000 clones, around 86% appearing once. The sequencing sample was made of PBMCs. All receptors come from a woman aged 18-29 years in good health and CMV-seronegative. CDR3s include the opening cysteine and the closing phenylalanine or tryptophan. The D gene is left open where the match is weak. Rows give clone size only sometimes, using once, few, many, or a class for an expanded clone.

TRBV5-1	TRBD2	once	TRBJ2-1	19	TGCGCCAGCAGCTCCGGACTAGCGGGAGTCCAACGCGACCACAATGAGCAGTTCTTC	CASSSGLAGVQRDHNEQFF
TRBV5-1	-	-	TRBJ2-7	17	TGCGCCAGCAGCTTGTTGGAGGGGTCTTTTAGCTCCTACGAGCAGTACTTC	CASSLLEGSFSSYEQYF
TRBV5-1	-	-	TRBJ1-1	15	TGCGCCAGCAGCTTGCTAGGTCGGGGGAACACTGAAGCTTTCTTT	CASSLLGRGNTEAFF
TRBV2	-	-	TRBJ2-2	16	TGTGCCAGCAGTGAAGCAAAGGGGTTTAACACCGGGGAGCTGTTTTTT	CASSEAKGFNTGELFF
TRBV11-2	TRBD1	-	TRBJ1-1	14	TGTGCCAGCAGCGCCAGGGGGCGGAACACTGAAGCTTTCTTT	CASSARGRNTEAFF
TRBV6-6	-	-	TRBJ2-7	13	TGTGCCAGCAGTCCTACTAGCAGCCACGAGCAGTACTTC	CASSPTSSHEQYF
TRBV6-1	-	-	TRBJ2-2	12	TGTGCCAGCAGTGGGCCCACCGGGGAGCTGTTTTTT	CASSGPTGELFF
TRBV7-9	-	few	TRBJ2-1	16	TGTGCCAGCACCCACCTGGGAGATTACTCCTACAATGAGCAGTTCTTC	CASTHLGDYSYNEQFF
TRBV5-4	TRBD2	-	TRBJ2-5	15	TGTGCCAGCAGCTTGGGCGGGAGAAGGGCGGAGACCCAGTACTTC	CASSLGGRRAETQYF
TRBV4-1	TRBD2	-	TRBJ2-1	17	TGCGCCAGCAGCCCCGGACTAGCCCTCAGCTCCTACAATGAGCAGTTCTTC	CASSPGLALSSYNEQFF
TRBV18	-	-	TRBJ1-5	16	TGTGCCAGCTCACCACCGTCAGGGGCAGGAAATCAGCCCCAGCATTTT	CASSPPSGAGNQPQHF
TRBV9	TRBD2	-	TRBJ2-1	16	TGTGCCAGCAGCCACACAACCGGGACTAGCAACAATGAGCAGTTCTTC	CASSHTTGTSNNEQFF
TRBV19	-	-	TRBJ2-3	16	TGTGCCAGTAGTAAAACTCGGGGGGCTGGCACAGATACGCAGTATTTT	CASSKTRGAGTDTQYF
TRBV13	-	few	TRBJ2-2	16	TGTGCCAGCAGCTTTACTTTCGGGGCGAACACCGGGGAGCTGTTTTTT	CASSFTFGANTGELFF
TRBV7-6	-	once	TRBJ1-3	15	TGTGCCAGCAGTCGAGGGTCGAGCTCTGGAAACACCATATATTTT	CASSRGSSSGNTIYF
TRBV5-1	TRBD1	-	TRBJ2-3	14	TGCGCCAGCAGGACAGGGTTCGGCACAGATACGCAGTATTTT	CASRTGFGTDTQYF
TRBV7-5	-	once	TRBJ2-2	17	TGTGTCAGAAGCTTAAAGGAGCCGGGCGGGGACACCGGGGAGCTGTTTTTT	CVRSLKEPGGDTGELFF
TRBV27	-	-	TRBJ1-5	14	TGTGCCAGCAGCAAGGGGGGGGCAAATCAGCCCCAGCATTTT	CASSKGGANQPQHF
TRBV27	-	-	TRBJ1-3	15	TGTGCCAGCAGTTCGGGATACTCTCTTGGAAACACCATATATTTT	CASSSGYSLGNTIYF
TRBV6-1	-	-	TRBJ2-3	15	TGTGCCAGCATCTCACGAGGGGGAATCACAGATACGCAGTATTTT	CASISRGGITDTQYF
TRBV28	-	many	TRBJ1-2	12	TGTGCCAGCAGTTTAGGCCTGTATGGCTACACCTTC	CASSLGLYGYTF
TRBV19	TRBD2	-	TRBJ2-1	16	TGTGCCAGTAATACCTTAGCGGGGGGAACTTACAATGAGCAGTTCTTC	CASNTLAGGTYNEQFF
TRBV11-2	TRBD2	-	TRBJ2-5	15	TGTGCCAGCAGCTCCGGTAGCGGGGACCAAGAGACCCAGTACTTC	CASSSGSGDQETQYF
TRBV13	TRBD2	-	TRBJ2-7	19	TGTGCCAGCAGCTTAGGGACCCTCACCGCTAGCGGGGACTCCTACGAGCAGTACTTC	CASSLGTLTASGDSYEQYF
TRBV7-9	-	-	TRBJ2-1	13	TGTGCCAGCAGCCCGAGACAGTACAATGAGCAGTTCTTC	CASSPRQYNEQFF
TRBV18	TRBD2	-	TRBJ2-1	17	TGTGCCAGCTCACCACCGTCTGGGCTAGCGGGTCCCAATGAGCAGTTCTTC	CASSPPSGLAGPNEQFF
TRBV10-2	TRBD2	-	TRBJ2-3	14	TGCGCCAGCAGTAGCGGGGGGAGCACAGATACGCAGTATTTT	CASSSGGSTDTQYF
TRBV30	-	-	TRBJ2-3	13	TGTGCCTGGAGTGTGCTATTCACAGATACGCAGTATTTT	CAWSVLFTDTQYF
TRBV11-2	-	-	TRBJ2-1	15	TGTGCCAGCAGCTTAGCCCGGGGCTCCTACAATGAGCAGTTCTTC	CASSLARGSYNEQFF
TRBV11-2	-	-	TRBJ1-1	13	TGTGCCAGCAGCTTTCAGGGGTCCACTGAAGCTTTCTTT	CASSFQGSTEAFF
TRBV19	TRBD2	-	TRBJ2-7	12	TGTGCCAGTAATTCGGGAGGCTACGAGCAGTACTTC	CASNSGGYEQYF
TRBV6-6	-	-	TRBJ2-2	12	TGTGCCAGCAGTTACTTAGGGGTGGAGCTGTTTTTT	CASSYLGVELFF
TRBV29-1	TRBD2	-	TRBJ2-3	16	TGCAGCGCCTACGGGGGATCTAGCGGGAGATCAGATACGCAGTATTTT	CSAYGGSSGRSDTQYF
TRBV19	-	-	TRBJ1-1	13	TGTGCCAGTAGTGTGAAAGGAGACACTGAAGCTTTCTTT	CASSVKGDTEAFF
TRBV6-6	TRBD2	-	TRBJ2-1	15	TGTGCCAGCAGCGATAGCGGGAAGACTTACAATGAGCAGTTCTTC	CASSDSGKTYNEQFF
TRBV2	-	-	TRBJ1-2	14	TGTGCCAGCAGTGAGCAGGGTACCGTCTATGGCTACACCTTC	CASSEQGTVYGYTF
TRBV7-9	-	once	TRBJ1-2	15	TGTGCCAGCAGCTTAGTTGGCCCGCTTAACTATGGCTACACCTTC	CASSLVGPLNYGYTF
TRBV28	-	once	TRBJ2-7	13	TGTGCCAGCAGCGGGGGACAGACCTACGAGCAGTACTTC	CASSGGQTYEQYF
TRBV28	-	-	TRBJ2-3	14	TGTGCCAGCAGGTGGGGACACCCCACAGATACGCAGTATTTT	CASRWGHPTDTQYF
TRBV19	TRBD2	-	TRBJ2-1	15	TGTGCCAGTAGTATATGGAGCGGGAGGCACAATGAGCAGTTCTTC	CASSIWSGRHNEQFF
TRBV6-1	-	-	TRBJ1-2	13	TGTGCCAGCAGTACAGGGTACCTCTATGGCTACACCTTC	CASSTGYLYGYTF
TRBV20-1	-	-	TRBJ2-4	11	TGCAGTGCTAGAGATCTAAACATTCAGTACTTC	CSARDLNIQYF
TRBV5-4	TRBD1	-	TRBJ2-7	14	TGTGCCAGCAGCTGGGGACAGGGGACCGGCGAGCAGTACTTC	CASSWGQGTGEQYF
TRBV27	-	few	TRBJ1-2	13	TGTGCCAGCAGTTTAAACAGGCAGTCGGGCTACACCTTC	CASSLNRQSGYTF
TRBV28	-	-	TRBJ2-5	14	TGTGCCAGCAGTTTACGGGGACTCCAGGAGACCCAGTACTTC	CASSLRGLQETQYF